Listed below are T cell receptor beta chains from one sample, sequenced in a study of early T cells in non-severe SARS-CoV-2 infection. TCRdb independently ran MiXCR on the 5' RACE reads; one entry per CDR3 protein. The sample records 95,000 to 100,000 distinct CDR3 sequences, less than 15% being singletons. Sequenced: whole blood. The receptor set was obtained from an adult who was a healthcare worker with PCR-confirmed SARS-CoV-2 infection or an uninfected control (not recorded which). The conserved cysteine and the conserved F or W are not part of the CDR3 here.

CDR3: ASGRLLGHYGYT
length: 12
J: TRBJ1-2
V: TRBV9

CDR3: ASSLAIDQPQH
length: 11
J: TRBJ1-5
V: TRBV7-2

CDR3: ASSSSGGAPNEQF
length: 13
J: TRBJ2-1
V: TRBV6-6

CDR3: SARSRRGGTDTQY
length: 13
J: TRBJ2-3
V: TRBV20-1

CDR3: ASSLALGNEQF
length: 11
J: TRBJ2-1
V: TRBV7-2

CDR3: ASSHTSNTEAF
length: 11
J: TRBJ1-1
V: TRBV6-4

CDR3: ASSYRTGGIYGYT
length: 13
J: TRBJ1-2
V: TRBV6-5

CDR3: ASSIGQGVNTEAF
length: 13
J: TRBJ1-1
V: TRBV7-9

CDR3: ASSDRFSYEQY
length: 11
J: TRBJ2-7
V: TRBV2

CDR3: ATSRDSPYEQY
length: 11
J: TRBJ2-7
V: TRBV15

CDR3: SATTSGTQETQY
length: 12
J: TRBJ2-5
V: TRBV20-1

CDR3: ASSLLEANADTQY
length: 13
J: TRBJ2-3
V: TRBV7-6

CDR3: ASSTGQTIPQY
length: 11
J: TRBJ2-5
V: TRBV18

CDR3: ASRSPDRVGNTEAF
length: 14
J: TRBJ1-1
V: TRBV6-1

CDR3: ASSSRDNQETQY
length: 12
J: TRBJ2-5
V: TRBV28

CDR3: ASSYLGRTGGTDTQY
length: 15
J: TRBJ2-3
V: TRBV6-5

CDR3: SARFAFISSNYGYT
length: 14
J: TRBJ1-2
V: TRBV20-1

CDR3: ASSESIQGSPLH
length: 12
J: TRBJ1-6
V: TRBV10-2

CDR3: ATPGRTGWQGKRGPSPLH
length: 18
J: TRBJ1-6
V: TRBV21-1

CDR3: ASSLGRAEQY
length: 10
J: TRBJ2-7
V: TRBV28

CDR3: ASSKGGNGNEQF
length: 12
J: TRBJ2-1
V: TRBV2

CDR3: ASSLPGGQRANTEAF
length: 15
J: TRBJ1-1
V: TRBV11-1

CDR3: ASSTKGPPVGY
length: 11
J: TRBJ2-7
V: TRBV28

CDR3: ASSRTGSGNSPLH
length: 13
J: TRBJ1-6
V: TRBV3-1

CDR3: ASSLLAGGPAGTQY
length: 14
J: TRBJ2-3
V: TRBV19

CDR3: ASHEPSGPRYGYT
length: 13
J: TRBJ1-2
V: TRBV19

CDR3: ASSEWRVRFSAEAF
length: 14
J: TRBJ1-1
V: TRBV10-2

CDR3: SVVPMRQFYEQY
length: 12
J: TRBJ2-7
V: TRBV29-1

CDR3: ATSEGGSYSNQPQH
length: 14
J: TRBJ1-5
V: TRBV24-1

CDR3: ASSADIMNTEAF
length: 12
J: TRBJ1-1
V: TRBV11-2

CDR3: ASSPGRHSGGSHTGELF
length: 17
J: TRBJ2-2
V: TRBV14

CDR3: ASSLRSTSAQETQY
length: 14
J: TRBJ2-5
V: TRBV7-9

CDR3: ASEGARAPILAYNEQF
length: 16
J: TRBJ2-1
V: TRBV6-2/TRBV6-3

CDR3: ASSYAKTGFDNEQF
length: 14
J: TRBJ2-1
V: TRBV12-3/TRBV12-4

CDR3: ASSLDRPGQGRYNEQF
length: 16
J: TRBJ2-1
V: TRBV11-3

CDR3: ASSFRTGVLSTNEKLF
length: 16
J: TRBJ1-4
V: TRBV12-3/TRBV12-4

CDR3: ASSVSGVMDTQY
length: 12
J: TRBJ2-3
V: TRBV12-3/TRBV12-4

CDR3: ASSATGAYGYT
length: 11
J: TRBJ1-2
V: TRBV10-2

CDR3: ASSPGGVPSEQY
length: 12
J: TRBJ2-7
V: TRBV18

CDR3: ASSRQGYEQY
length: 10
J: TRBJ2-7
V: TRBV7-9